This T cell receptor beta chain stems from a study of Ad26.COV2.S vaccination and SARS-CoV-2 variants. Across the study: The donor participated in the COV1001 trial, in its Ad26.COV2.S arm. Intramuscular Ad26.COV2.S at 5x10^10 or 1x10^11 viral particles. Broader study findings: The analyses of TCR breadth and depth may have understated the size of total T cell responses.

In the case of this clone: Its specificity is not known.

Method: immunoSEQ multiplex PCR; TCRdb's copy keeps in-frame clones and lacks some. The repertoire holds about 440,000 clones, 80% to 95% seen once, with about 4.1% in the top ten. Indicated treatment: 15 to 20 received Ad26.COV2.S at low or high dose, single or two shots; roughly five received placebo; per-sample allocation not given. Day 63 after the first vaccine or placebo injection was the time point for sampling. This vaccine is an Ad26 vector that expresses the Wuhan-strain SARS-CoV-2 spike. CDR3 length: 12 amino acids. Germline V gene data show CDR1 as ENHRY and CDR2 as SYGVKD. The J segment lost 7 bases and the V segment lost 4 bases, leaving 0 bases of the junction unmatched.

This TCR came from a person between 18 and 60 years old who received the Ad26.COV2.S COVID-19 vaccine or a placebo. This sample comprised peripheral blood, obtained in a trial of Ad26.COV2.S vaccine versus placebo. The chain has TRBV10-3 and TRBJ2-1, with 8 bases aligning to TRBD1. The CDR3 region is CAISGQGNEQFF. The CDR3 bases are TGTGCCATCAGTGGACAGGGGAATGAGCAGTTCTTC.